One and the same sample provided the 20 T cell receptor beta chains below, sequenced in a study of type 1 and type 2 diabetes patients. PCR was run on genomic DNA. The TCR beta CDR3 region was amplified using 30 forward and 13 reverse primers. Each CDR3 protein is one row after TCRdb ran MiXCR on the multiplex PCR reads. The data hold 250,000 to 300,000 distinct CDR3 sequences, with roughly 50% observed a single time. Specimen: peripheral blood mononuclear cells (PBMCs). The receptors were gathered from a young man with type 2 diabetes.

This clonotype was seen just once. The rearrangement joins TRBV7-8 to TRBJ2-5, with D perhaps TRBD2 (5 bases). The V and J ends lost 4 bases and 0 bases respectively, with 12 bases between them. Germline-derived CDR1 and CDR2 are SGHVS and FQNEAQ. The CDR3 runs 15 residues. The CDR3 coding sequence is TGTGCCAGCAGCTCGCAAAGCGGAAACCAAGAGACCCAGTACTTC. Translation gives CASSSQSGNQETQYF.

This clonotype was observed a few times. This chain connects TRBV2 to TRBJ2-6, with D hard to call. The V and J ends lost 7 bases and 4 bases respectively, with 8 bases between them. Germline lookup yields CDR1 SNHLY and CDR2 FYNNEI. The CDR3 is made up of 13 amino acids. The CDR3 DNA reads as TGTGCCAGCAACTCTTGGGGGGCCAACGTCCTGACTTTC. Protein: CASNSWGANVLTF.

The sample holds a few counts of this clonotype. The V and J genes are TRBV30 and TRBJ1-1; D gene unclear. This CDR3 has 11 residues. The germline V gene has CDR1 GTSNPN and CDR2 SVGIG (reference sequence). Trimming cost V 4 bases and J 6 bases, with 9 bases left between them. CDR3 region: CAWTLEAEAFF. CDR3 nucleotide sequence: TGTGCCTGGACTCTAGAGGCTGAAGCTTTCTTT. The whole variable domain, remainder taken from reference TRBV30 and TRBJ1-1, is SQTIHQWPATLVQPVGSPLSLECTVEGTSNPNLYWYRQAAGRGLQLLFYSVGIGQISSEVPQNLSASRPQDRQFILSSKKLLLSDSGFYLCAWTLEAEAFFGQGTRLTVV.

The chain couples TRBV6-6 to TRBJ2-3; 8 bases are shared with TRBD2. From germline, CDR1 is MNHNY and CDR2 SVGAGI (reference sequence). Losses at the gene ends were 5 bases for V and 6 bases for J; bases not matched to a gene: 10. The CDR3 consists of 15 residues. CDR3 sequence reads: CASSEAGAPWDTQYF. DNA of the CDR3: TGTGCCAGCAGTGAAGCGGGGGCCCCTTGGGATACGCAGTATTTT.

This sequence joins TRBV7-8 and TRBJ2-1; possible D gene TRBD1, 5 bases. Trimming removed 7 bases at V and 7 bases at J, with 20 bases between. This CDR3 spans 15 amino acids. CDR1 SGHVS and CDR2 FQNEAQ come from the germline V gene. The CDR3 loop is CASTLTPGSRNEQFF. Written as DNA, the CDR3 is TGTGCCAGCACCCTAACCCCAGGGTCCCGGAATGAGCAGTTCTTC.

There are many counts of this clonotype. The genes are TRBV25-1 and TRBJ2-5; TRBD1 aligns across 9 bases. Per the germline V gene, CDR1 is MGHDK and CDR2 is SYGVNS. The CDR3 has 16 amino acids. J gave up 4 bases and V 2 bases, and 8 bases lay outside the gene matches. DNA for the CDR3: TGTGCCAGCAGTGAACAGGGACAGGGTCGGCGAGAGACCCAGTACTTC. Translation: CASSEQGQGRRETQYF. The variable domain in full, completed from reference TRBV25-1 and TRBJ2-5, reads EADIYQTPRYLVIGTGKKITLECSQTMGHDKMYWYQQDPGMELHLIHYSYGVNSTEKGDLSSESTVSRIRTEHFPLTLESARPSHTSQYLCASSEQGQGRRETQYFGPGTRLLVL.

This clonotype was observed a few times. The chain links TRBV7-2 to TRBJ2-1; D call uncertain. The CDR3 has 14 residues. The germline V and J ends were trimmed by 5 bases and 5 bases, with 13 bases remaining between them. CDR1 SGHTA and CDR2 FQGNSA come from the germline V gene. CDR3 sequence reads: CASSPGGDHNEQFF. The CDR3 bases are TGTGCCAGCAGCCCTGGTGGGGATCACAATGAGCAGTTCTTC.

This clonotype was detected a few times. The chain uses TRBV7-8 and TRBJ2-3; no clear D gene. Germline values: CDR1 SGHVS, CDR2 FQNEAQ. CDR3 length: 17 amino acids. The V and J ends lost 1 base and 2 bases respectively, with 16 bases between them. The CDR3 protein is CASSLDAQTSYTDTQYF. The CDR3 DNA is TGTGCCAGCAGCTTAGATGCCCAGACGAGTTACACAGATACGCAGTATTTT.

In its sample, this clonotype was seen many times. The gene calls are TRBV12-3 or TRBV12-4 and TRBJ2-7; D uncertain. The CDR3 runs 13 residues. The germline V and J ends were trimmed by 3 bases and 5 bases, with 11 bases remaining between them. The CDR3 region is CASSFPGVDEQYF. The CDR3 DNA reads TGTGCCAGCAGTTTCCCCGGCGTAGACGAGCAGTACTTC.

J is TRBJ2-5 and V is TRBV10-1, with TRBD2 matching over 15 bases. The CDR3 covers 17 residues. The V and J ends lost 11 bases and 0 bases, in that order; junction bases with no gene match: 10. Germline assignment: CDR1 WNHNN and CDR2 SYGVQD (reference sequence). CDR3 nucleotide sequence: TGCGCCGGCCTACCGGGACTAGCGGGGGGTCACCAAGAGACCCAGTACTTC. This gives the protein CAGLPGLAGGHQETQYF.

The chain has TRBV7-2 and TRBJ2-1; D might be TRBD1 (5 bases). The germline V and J ends were trimmed by 5 bases and 0 bases, with 29 bases remaining between them. The CDR3 has 21 amino acids. CDR1 and CDR2 from the germline V gene are SGHTA and FQGNSA. CDR3: CASSQVQPGGAKHSSYNEQFF. The CDR3 DNA is TGTGCCAGCAGCCAAGTCCAACCGGGTGGGGCCAAGCATAGCTCCTACAATGAGCAGTTCTTC. The whole variable domain, filled in from reference TRBV7-2 and TRBJ2-1, reads GAGVSQSPSNKVTEKGKDVELRCDPISGHTALYWYRQSLGQGLEFLIYFQGNSAPDKSGLPSDRFSAERTGGSVSTLTIQRTQQEDSAVYLCASSQVQPGGAKHSSYNEQFFGPGTRLTVL.

The V call is TRBV11-2, the J call TRBJ2-7; unclear D gene. The CDR3 consists of 13 residues. Germline V gene data show CDR1 as SGHAT and CDR2 as FQNNGV. Trimming pared 3 bases from V and 3 bases from J, leaving 9 bases between. CDR3 loop: CASSFTVGYEQYF. The CDR3 DNA reads as TGTGCCAGCAGCTTCACGGTTGGCTACGAGCAGTACTTC. Full variable domain (outside the CDR3, taken from reference TRBV11-2 and TRBJ2-7): EAGVAQSPRYKIIEKRQSVAFWCNPISGHATLYWYQQILGQGPKLLIQFQNNGVVDDSQLPKDRFSAERLKGVDSTLKIQPAKLEDSAVYLCASSFTVGYEQYFGPGTRLTVT.

The count of this clonotype is one. V usage is TRBV6-2 or TRBV6-3 and J usage is TRBJ2-7, with D hard to call. Trimming stripped 0 bases from V and 2 bases from J, with 11 bases between. The germline V gene encodes CDR1 MNHEY and CDR2 SVGEGT. The CDR3 has 15 residues. CDR3 residues: CASSYSIFETYEQYF. The CDR3, as DNA: TGTGCCAGCAGTTACTCGATTTTCGAGACCTACGAGCAGTACTTC.

This clonotype has only a few counts. This chain uses TRBV20-1 with TRBJ1-6, with D possibly TRBD1 on 5 matching bases. The CDR3 loop spans 13 amino acids. Germline V lookup: CDR1 DFQATT, CDR2 SNEGSKA (reference sequence). V lost 7 bases and J lost 7, with 14 bases in between. The CDR3 bases are TGCAGTGGCACGCGTACAGGCAATTCACCCCTCCACTTT. Translating gives CSGTRTGNSPLHF.

V usage is TRBV28 and J usage is TRBJ2-6; a weak D match, TRBD2 (5 bases). The CDR3 sequence is 15 residues long. Germline CDR1 and CDR2: MDHEN and SYDVKM. V shed 7 bases and J shed 2 bases, with 12 bases lying between them. The CDR3 loop reads CASTWRMAGANVLTF. CDR3 nucleotide sequence: TGTGCCAGCACCTGGAGGATGGCTGGGGCCAACGTCCTGACTTTC. The full variable domain, with the rest looked up from reference TRBV28 and TRBJ2-6, is DVKVTQSSRYLVKRTGEKVFLECVQDMDHENMFWYRQDPGLGLRLIYFSYDVKMKEKGDIPEGYSVSREKKERFSLILESASTNQTSMYLCASTWRMAGANVLTFGAGSRLTVL.

The chain links TRBV10-1 to TRBJ2-1; D tentatively reads TRBD1 or TRBD2 (5 bases each). Trimming left V 5 bases short and J 2 bases short, with 16 bases between. The CDR3 has 16 amino acids. The V gene's germline CDR1 is WNHNN and CDR2 SYGVQD (reference sequence). DNA for the CDR3: TGCGCCAGCAGTAACGAACCGGGACCCCCCTACAATGAGCAGTTCTTC. It codes for CASSNEPGPPYNEQFF.

This clonotype was counted a few times. The rearrangement joins TRBV14 to TRBJ2-1, with 9 bases matching TRBD1. J lost 8 bases, V lost 2 bases, and 7 bases had no gene match. Germline V gene data show CDR1 as SGHDN and CDR2 as FVKESK. This CDR3 has 15 amino acids. CDR3 sequence reads: CASSQLTGGDDEQFF. In nucleotides, the CDR3 is TGTGCCAGCAGCCAACTGACAGGGGGAGATGATGAGCAGTTCTTC.

This clonotype was seen only a few times. The chain combines TRBV7-2 with TRBJ1-6; D remains ambiguous. The germline CDR1 and CDR2 sequences are SGHTA and FQGNSA. The CDR3 runs 16 residues. Trimming removed 5 bases from V and 0 bases from J, with 11 bases in between. CDR3 DNA: TGTGCCAGCAGCCAACAAGTGAGCTCCTATAATTCACCCCTCCACTTT. Its protein is CASSQQVSSYNSPLHF.

This clonotype was observed a few times. This rearrangement joins TRBV13 to TRBJ2-7; TRBD2 is a possible D gene (6 bases). The length of the CDR3 is 14 residues. The V gene lost 5 bases and the J gene lost 4 bases, with 15 bases spanning the gap. Germline loops: CDR1 PRHDT, CDR2 FYEKMQ (reference sequence). The CDR3 region has the DNA TGTGCCAGCAGCGCCCGGGACTTGATTTACGAGCAGTACTTC. Its protein is CASSARDLIYEQYF.

This clonotype was counted between two and nine times. This CDR3 reads CASSLGRGSYEQYF. CDR3 DNA: TGTGCCAGCAGCTTAGGACGGGGGTCCTACGAGCAGTACTTC. The genes are TRBV11-2 and TRBJ2-7; maybe TRBD2 (6 bases). V lost 1 base to trimming and J lost 1 base, with 8 bases between them. Germline assignment: CDR1 SGHAT and CDR2 FQNNGV. The CDR3 is 14 amino acids.